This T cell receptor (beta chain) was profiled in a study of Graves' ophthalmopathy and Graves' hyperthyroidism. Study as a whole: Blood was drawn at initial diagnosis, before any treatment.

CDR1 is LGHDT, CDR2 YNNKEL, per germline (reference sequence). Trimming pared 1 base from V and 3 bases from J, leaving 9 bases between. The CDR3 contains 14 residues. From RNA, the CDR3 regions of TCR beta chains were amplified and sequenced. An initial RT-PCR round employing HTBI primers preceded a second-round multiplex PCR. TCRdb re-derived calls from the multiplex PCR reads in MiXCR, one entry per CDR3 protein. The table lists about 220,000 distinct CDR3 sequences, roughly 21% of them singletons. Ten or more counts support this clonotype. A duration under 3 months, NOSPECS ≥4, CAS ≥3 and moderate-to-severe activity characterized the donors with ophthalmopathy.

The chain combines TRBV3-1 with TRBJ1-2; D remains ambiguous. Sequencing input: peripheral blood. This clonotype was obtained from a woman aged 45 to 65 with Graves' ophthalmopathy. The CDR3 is CASSQVAEDYGYTF. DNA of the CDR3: TGTGCCAGCAGCCAAGTTGCCGAGGACTATGGCTACACCTTC.